This T cell receptor beta chain is drawn from a study of CD8 T cells in Susac syndrome. Study findings and constraints: CD8+ clonal expansion in Susac was maximal in TEMRA cells and in active patients.

A quantity of about 0.45 to 1 ug RNA underwent reverse transcription using random hexamers. One entry per CDR3 protein, called by TCRdb with MiXCR from the immunoSEQ multiplex PCR reads. Altogether 100,000 to 150,000 distinct CDR3 sequences are present, more than 90% being singletons, with the ten largest covering over 0.2%. Note on this clonotype: Its antigen is undetermined.

The CDR3 loop spans 17 amino acids. With 1 base clipped from V and 5 bases from J, the junction kept 9 bases outside the gene matches. Germline V gene lookup returns CDR1 LGHNA and CDR2 YSLEER. Sequencing was carried out using CD8+ T cells from PBMCs. This TCR came from a human donor with Susac syndrome. The chain combines TRBV4-3 with TRBJ2-5; TRBD2 agrees at 11 bases. CDR3 DNA: TGCGCCAGCAGCCAAGTCCCCCTAGCGGGAGGAGGTGAGACCCAGTACTTC. This codes for CASSQVPLAGGGETQYF.